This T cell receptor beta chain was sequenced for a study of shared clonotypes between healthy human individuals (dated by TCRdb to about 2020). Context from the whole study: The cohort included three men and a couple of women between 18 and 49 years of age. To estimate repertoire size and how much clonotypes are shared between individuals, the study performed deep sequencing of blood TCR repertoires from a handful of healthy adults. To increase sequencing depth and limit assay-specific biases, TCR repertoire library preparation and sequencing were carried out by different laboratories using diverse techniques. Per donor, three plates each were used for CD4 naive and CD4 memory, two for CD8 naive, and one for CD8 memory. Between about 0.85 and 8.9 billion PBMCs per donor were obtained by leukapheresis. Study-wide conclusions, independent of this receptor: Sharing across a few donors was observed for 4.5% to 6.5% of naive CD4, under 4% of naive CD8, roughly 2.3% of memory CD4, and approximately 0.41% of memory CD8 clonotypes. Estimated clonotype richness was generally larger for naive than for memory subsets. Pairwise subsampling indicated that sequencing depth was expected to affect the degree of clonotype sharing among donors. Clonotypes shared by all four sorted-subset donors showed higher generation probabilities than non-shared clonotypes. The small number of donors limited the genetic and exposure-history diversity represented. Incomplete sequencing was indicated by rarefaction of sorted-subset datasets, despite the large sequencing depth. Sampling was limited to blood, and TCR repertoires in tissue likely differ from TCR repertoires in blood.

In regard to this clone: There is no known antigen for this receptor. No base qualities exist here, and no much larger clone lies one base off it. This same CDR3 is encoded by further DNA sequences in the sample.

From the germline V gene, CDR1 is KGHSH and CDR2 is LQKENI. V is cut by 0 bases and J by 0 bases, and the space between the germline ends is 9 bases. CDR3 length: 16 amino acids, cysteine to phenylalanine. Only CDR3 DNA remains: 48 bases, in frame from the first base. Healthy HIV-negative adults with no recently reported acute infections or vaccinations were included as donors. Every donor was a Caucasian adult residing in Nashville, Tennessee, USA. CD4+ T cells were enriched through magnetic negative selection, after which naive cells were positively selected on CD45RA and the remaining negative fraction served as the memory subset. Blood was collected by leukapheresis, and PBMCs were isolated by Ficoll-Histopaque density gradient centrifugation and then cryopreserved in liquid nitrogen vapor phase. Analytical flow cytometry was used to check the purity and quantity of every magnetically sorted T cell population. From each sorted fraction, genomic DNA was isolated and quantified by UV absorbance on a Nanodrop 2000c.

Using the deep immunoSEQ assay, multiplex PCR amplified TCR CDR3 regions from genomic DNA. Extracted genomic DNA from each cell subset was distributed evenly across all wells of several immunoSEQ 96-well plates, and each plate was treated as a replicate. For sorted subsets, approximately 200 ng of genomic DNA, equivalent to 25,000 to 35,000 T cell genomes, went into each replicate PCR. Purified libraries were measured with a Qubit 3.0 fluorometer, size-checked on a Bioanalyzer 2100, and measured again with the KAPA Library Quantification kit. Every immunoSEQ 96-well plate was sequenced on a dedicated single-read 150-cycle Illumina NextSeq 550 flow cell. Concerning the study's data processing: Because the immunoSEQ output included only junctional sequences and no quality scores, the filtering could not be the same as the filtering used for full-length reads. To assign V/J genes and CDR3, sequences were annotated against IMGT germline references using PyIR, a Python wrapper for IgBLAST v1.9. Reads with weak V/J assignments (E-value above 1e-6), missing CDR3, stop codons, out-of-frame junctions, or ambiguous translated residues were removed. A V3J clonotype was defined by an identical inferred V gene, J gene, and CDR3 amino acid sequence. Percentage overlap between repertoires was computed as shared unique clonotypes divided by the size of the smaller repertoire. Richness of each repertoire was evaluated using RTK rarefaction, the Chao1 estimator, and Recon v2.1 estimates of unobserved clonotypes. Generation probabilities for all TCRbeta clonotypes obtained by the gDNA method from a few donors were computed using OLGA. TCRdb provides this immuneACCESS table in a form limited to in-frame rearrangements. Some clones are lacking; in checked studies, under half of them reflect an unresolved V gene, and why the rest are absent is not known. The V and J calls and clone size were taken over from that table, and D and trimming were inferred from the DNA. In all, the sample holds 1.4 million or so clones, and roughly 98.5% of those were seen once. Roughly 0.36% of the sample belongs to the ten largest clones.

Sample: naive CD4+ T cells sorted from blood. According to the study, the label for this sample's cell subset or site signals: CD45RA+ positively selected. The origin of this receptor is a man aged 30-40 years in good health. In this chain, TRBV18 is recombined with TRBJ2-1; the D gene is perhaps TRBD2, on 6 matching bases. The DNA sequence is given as TGTGCCAGCTCACCACCGCGGGGCAGCTCCTACAATGAGCAGTTCTTC. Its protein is CASSPPRGSSYNEQFF.